A single sample is the source of the 15 T cell receptor beta chains below, sequenced in a study of response to subunit inactivated influenza vaccine. TCRdb redid the calling of the RT-PCR reads with MiXCR, one entry per CDR3 protein. The sample shows about 780,000 distinct CDR3 sequences, approximately 17% of them seen only once. The sequencing used PBMCs from blood, collected less than 6 days after vaccination. The receptors were sampled from a man aged 50-59 years who received an inactivated influenza vaccine.

This clonotype was recorded many times. The rearrangement uses TRBV10-3 and TRBJ2-1; 8 positions agree with TRBD1. The CDR3 extends over 15 amino acids. CDR1 is ENHRY and CDR2 is SYGVKD in the germline V gene. J gave up 5 bases and V 1 base, and 4 bases lay outside the gene matches. CDR3 DNA: TGTGCCATCAGTGAGTGGCAGGGGGCGGACAATGAGCAGTTCTTC. This sequence encodes CAISEWQGADNEQFF.

This clonotype was counted between two and nine times. The chain links TRBV5-1 to TRBJ2-7; no clear D gene. V was pared by 0 bases and J by 6 bases, with 10 bases between. The CDR3 loop spans 13 amino acids. The germline CDR1 and CDR2 sequences are SGHRS and YFSETQ. The CDR3, as DNA: TGCGCCAGCAGCTTGGAGACTTCGTCCGAGCAGTACTTC. Protein sequence: CASSLETSSEQYF.

This clonotype was observed a handful of times. The chain is built from TRBV15 and TRBJ1-1; a possible D gene is TRBD1 (5 bases). There are 15 residues in the CDR3. The V end was cut by 0 bases, the J end by 1 base, with 9 bases between. CDR1 is LNHNV, CDR2 YYDKDF, per germline (reference sequence). The CDR3 nucleotides read TGTGCCACCAGCAGAGATTGGGGCCCGAACACTGAAGCTTTCTTT. Its translation is CATSRDWGPNTEAFF.

This clonotype was counted a single time. This may be a read error: a much more frequent sequence differs by one nucleotide. The chain joins TRBV20-1 to TRBJ2-7, with a tentative D call TRBD1 (6 bases). This CDR3 comprises 14 residues. Germline loops: CDR1 DFQATT, CDR2 SNEGSKA (reference sequence). CDR3 sequence (DNA): TGCAGTGCTGCGACAGGCTTAAGCTCCTACGACCAGTACTTC. The encoded protein is CSAATGLSSYDQYF.

This rearrangement joins TRBV5-1 to TRBJ2-1; 11 bases agree with TRBD2. The CDR3 loop spans 15 amino acids. The germline gives CDR1 SGHRS, CDR2 YFSETQ. The J segment lost 9 bases and the V segment lost 4 bases, leaving 9 bases of the junction unmatched. The CDR3 region is CASSILAGGRSEQFF. CDR3 in DNA: TGCGCCAGCAGCATCTTAGCGGGGGGGCGGTCTGAGCAGTTCTTC.

The rearrangement links TRBV28 to TRBJ2-7; D ambiguous. CDR3 size: 13 residues. CDR1 is MDHEN and CDR2 is SYDVKM in the germline V gene. The CDR3 sequence is CAHSGLLTYEQYF. The CDR3 region has the DNA TGTGCGCATTCTGGCTTACTCACCTACGAGCAGTACTTC.

The chain links TRBV20-1 to TRBJ2-1, with a tentative D call TRBD2 (5 bases). This CDR3 has 15 amino acids. Looked up from germline, CDR1 is DFQATT and CDR2 is SNEGSKA (reference sequence). V was cut by 0 bases and J by 8 bases, with 17 bases left in between. The CDR3 DNA is TGCAGTGCTAGAGAACGGAGCGGACCGAGCGATGAGCAGTTCTTC. Translated, it gives CSARERSGPSDEQFF.

This clonotype was observed a handful of times. The CDR3, as DNA: TGCAGTGCTATAGCAGGGAATAATCAGCCCCAGCATTTT. It translates to CSAIAGNNQPQHF. The J gene is TRBJ1-5, the V gene TRBV20-1; D might be TRBD1 (5 bases). Trimming shortened V by 4 bases and J by 4 bases, and 11 bases separated the two germline ends. Germline values: CDR1 DFQATT, CDR2 SNEGSKA (reference sequence). The CDR3 consists of 13 residues.

The sample holds a few counts of this clonotype. The CDR3: CSAKLTVEQYF. Here the CDR3 DNA reads TGCAGTGCTAAACTGACCGTCGAGCAGTACTTC. J is TRBJ2-7 and V is TRBV20-1; D uncertain. Germline V gene data show CDR1 as DFQATT and CDR2 as SNEGSKA (reference sequence). The ends were cut back, 4 bases at V and 6 bases at J, with 10 bases in the middle. The CDR3 runs to 11 residues.

The rearrangement uses TRBV7-2 and TRBJ2-1, with 7 bases fitting TRBD2. CDR1 and CDR2 from the germline V gene are SGHTA and FQGNSA. CDR3 length equals 15 residues. Losses at the gene ends were 8 bases for V and 0 bases for J; bases not matched to a gene: 7. CDR3 sequence reads: CASRGVASSYNEQFF. The CDR3 bases are TGTGCCAGCCGGGGGGTCGCAAGCTCCTACAATGAGCAGTTCTTC.

The rearrangement uses TRBV6-5 and TRBJ2-7; D is undetermined. The CDR3 has 15 amino acids. V gave up 0 bases and J gave up 1 base, with 10 bases separating them. Germline values: CDR1 MNHEY, CDR2 SVGAGI. DNA of the CDR3: TGTGCCAGCAGTTACTCGGGCACCGGATCCTACGAGCAGTACTTC. Protein: CASSYSGTGSYEQYF.

This clonotype has a count of ten or more. The chain combines TRBV12-3 or TRBV12-4 with TRBJ1-1, with TRBD1 matching over 9 bases. V shed 10 bases and J 3 bases; nucleotides not matched to a gene: 9. The CDR3 length is 14 residues. The CDR3 loop reads CATTPTGGYTEAFF. CDR3 nucleotide sequence: TGTGCCACCACCCCGACAGGGGGGTACACTGAAGCTTTCTTT.

DNA of the CDR3: TGTGCCAGCAGTCCGGGTCGGGGGCACCAAGAGACCCAGTACTTC. It specifies CASSPGRGHQETQYF. The chain is built from TRBV28 and TRBJ2-5; D could derive from TRBD1 or TRBD2 (6 bases each). The V end lost 5 bases, the J end lost 0 bases, and 13 bases lay between the germline ends. Per the germline V gene, CDR1 is MDHEN and CDR2 is SYDVKM. CDR3 length: 15 amino acids. Full variable domain (remainder filled in from reference TRBV28 and TRBJ2-5): DVKVTQSSRYLVKRTGEKVFLECVQDMDHENMFWYRQDPGLGLRLIYFSYDVKMKEKGDIPEGYSVSREKKERFSLILESASTNQTSMYLCASSPGRGHQETQYFGPGTRLLVL.

The chain joins TRBV20-1 to TRBJ2-1, with 8 nucleotides matching TRBD2. In germline, CDR1 is DFQATT, CDR2 SNEGSKA (reference sequence). The CDR3 totals 14 residues. Losses at the gene ends were 1 base for V and 7 bases for J; bases not matched to a gene: 6. The CDR3 region is CSARARGGGNEQFF. In DNA, the CDR3 is TGCAGTGCTAGAGCCCGGGGGGGGGGAAATGAGCAGTTCTTC.

There are a few counts of this clonotype. The gene calls are TRBV20-1 and TRBJ1-1; D unresolved. From germline, CDR1 is DFQATT and CDR2 SNEGSKA (reference sequence). This CDR3 has 13 residues. The CDR3 spells CSPLSTEDTEAFF. The CDR3 DNA reads as TGCAGCCCCCTCTCGACGGAAGACACTGAAGCTTTCTTT.